Following are 19 T cell receptor beta chains from one sample sequenced in a study of T cell responses to AZD1222 COVID-19 vaccine (dated by TCRdb to the early 2020s). This specimen's time point label, per the study, means: baseline before first vaccination. Libraries were prepared through the immunoSEQ multiplex PCR assay. TCRdb retrieved this table from immuneACCESS and kept in-frame rearrangements only. Not all clones are present; in checked studies, unresolved V genes account for under half, and no reason is known for the remainder. This sample gives about 150,000 clones in total; more than 75% of them show up just once. Together, the top ten hold about 20% of the sample. Sequenced material: peripheral blood, taken on day 0 of AZD1222 vaccination. The receptors derive from an adult in good health.

The chain is built from TRBV5-1 and TRBJ2-1, with D unclear. V dropped 0 bases and J dropped 5 bases, with 9 bases sitting between them. Germline CDR1 and CDR2: SGHRS and YFSETQ. The CDR3 extends over 14 amino acids. CDR3 in DNA: TGCGCCAGCAGCTTGGCAACGGCGAACAATGAGCAGTTCTTC. Protein: CASSLATANNEQFF.

This clone showed up just once. The chain has TRBV19 and TRBJ1-2, with TRBD1 matching 10 bases. Germline CDR1 reads LNHDA; CDR2 reads SQIVND (reference sequence). The length of the CDR3 is 15 residues. After removal of 4 bases from V and 4 bases from J, the junction contained 6 bases not matched to a gene. This CDR3 is CASSNRQGAVYGYTF. In DNA form, the CDR3 reads TGTGCCAGTAGTAATCGACAGGGGGCGGTCTATGGCTACACCTTC.

The rearrangement joins TRBV5-6 to TRBJ1-1; weak D call: TRBD1 (5 bases). Looked up from germline, CDR1 is SGHDT and CDR2 is YYEEEE. The CDR3 covers 13 residues. V was cut by 3 bases and J by 4 bases, with 10 bases left in between. CDR3 sequence: CASSWGRATEAFF. The CDR3 coding sequence is TGTGCCAGCAGCTGGGGCAGGGCCACTGAAGCTTTCTTT.

V and J are TRBV10-3 and TRBJ1-3; 8 bases line up with TRBD1. CDR3 length: 13 residues. Germline V CDR1 and CDR2: ENHRY, SYGVKD. The junction had 7 bases not matched to a gene; V was cut back by 8 bases and J by 7 bases. In DNA form, the CDR3 reads TGTGCCATCCACGGACAGGGTGGTAACACCATATATTTT. It specifies CAIHGQGGNTIYF.

This sequence joins TRBV19 and TRBJ1-6; possibly TRBD1 for D (5 bases). CDR1 and CDR2 (germline): LNHDA, SQIVND (reference sequence). The V and J ends lost 0 bases and 0 bases respectively, with 15 bases between them. This CDR3 contains 19 residues. Here the CDR3 DNA reads TGTGCCAGTAGTATAGAGGGGCAATCCATGAGCTCCTATAATTCACCCCTCCACTTT. Its protein product is CASSIEGQSMSSYNSPLHF.

J is TRBJ2-2 and V is TRBV11-3; 11 bases align to TRBD1. Germline lookup yields CDR1 SGHNT and CDR2 YENEEA. The junction had 8 bases not matched to a gene; V was cut back by 5 bases and J by 6 bases. This CDR3 comprises 16 residues. CDR3 in amino acids: CASSRRTGGGAGELFF. The CDR3 nucleotides read TGTGCCAGCAGCCGACGGACAGGGGGCGGAGCCGGGGAGCTGTTTTTT.

The chain couples TRBV6-5 to TRBJ1-2; 8 bases align to TRBD1. CDR3 size: 14 residues. The V gene's germline CDR1 is MNHEY and CDR2 SVGAGI. J lost 4 bases, V lost 7 bases, and 8 bases had no gene match. CDR3 protein: CASTSAGGLYGYTF. DNA for the CDR3: TGTGCCAGCACCTCCGCAGGGGGCCTCTATGGCTACACCTTC.

The V call is TRBV6-5, the J call TRBJ1-1; D gene ambiguous. In germline, CDR1 is MNHEY, CDR2 SVGAGI. The ends were cut back, 5 bases at V and 8 bases at J, with 12 bases in the middle. The CDR3 runs to 12 residues. CDR3 sequence (DNA): TGTGCCAGCAGTACCGCGCAATCCGAAGCTTTCTTT. Its translation is CASSTAQSEAFF.

This chain links TRBV19 with TRBJ1-5, with D uncertain. From germline, CDR1 is LNHDA and CDR2 SQIVND (reference sequence). This CDR3 comprises 16 residues. The germline V and J ends were trimmed by 6 bases and 1 base, with 16 bases remaining between them. CDR3 DNA: TGTGCCAGTAGCAGCTCAGATTACTTGAGCAATCAGCCCCAGCATTTT. This translates into CASSSSDYLSNQPQHF.

This clone was observed once. The J gene is TRBJ2-2, the V gene TRBV5-6; no reliable D call. The CDR3 covers 13 residues. V dropped 9 bases and J dropped 1 base, with 10 bases sitting between them. CDR1 SGHDT and CDR2 YYEEEE come from the germline V gene. CDR3 nucleotide sequence: TGTGCCACCACCTTGGGGAACACCGGGGAGCTGTTTTTT. Protein product: CATTLGNTGELFF. The whole variable domain, remainder taken from reference TRBV5-6 and TRBJ2-2, is DAGVTQSPTHLIKTRGQQVTLRCSPKSGHDTVSWYQQALGQGPQFIFQYYEEEERQRGNFPDRFSGHQFPNYSSELNVNALLLGDSALYLCATTLGNTGELFFGEGSRLTVL.

The chain is built from TRBV5-1 and TRBJ1-1; D possibly corresponds to TRBD1 (5 bases). V lost 1 base to trimming and J lost 5 bases, with 15 bases between them. Germline V gene sequence: CDR1 SGHRS, CDR2 YFSETQ. CDR3 length: 15 residues. The CDR3 bases are TGCGCCAGCAGCTTGCCCGGGACGGGTGGGACTGAAGCTTTCTTT. Its protein is CASSLPGTGGTEAFF.

Only one count was recorded for this clone. The chain carries TRBV19 and TRBJ1-2; D may be TRBD1 (5 bases). This CDR3 comprises 16 residues. Germline CDR1 reads LNHDA; CDR2 reads SQIVND (reference sequence). Trimming removed 0 bases from V and 0 bases from J, with 11 bases in between. The CDR3 region has the DNA TGTGCCAGTAGTATAGACAAAGAAGGGGCTAACTATGGCTACACCTTC. Its translation is CASSIDKEGANYGYTF.

V gene TRBV6-5 combines with J gene TRBJ2-1; TRBD2 agrees at 10 bases. Germline assignment: CDR1 MNHEY and CDR2 SVGAGI. The CDR3 consists of 15 residues. V dropped 10 bases and J dropped 4; count of bases not matched to a gene: 10. The CDR3 loop is CATSGRAPIYNEQFF. DNA for the CDR3: TGTGCCACCAGCGGGAGGGCCCCGATATACAATGAGCAGTTCTTC.

CDR3 DNA: TGCAGTGCTAGTAGCCCTAGCGGGAGGGCCAACACCGGGGAGCTGTTTTTT. This gives the protein CSASSPSGRANTGELFF. V and J are TRBV20-1 and TRBJ2-2; 12 bases are a match to TRBD2. The germline V gene has CDR1 DFQATT and CDR2 SNEGSKA (reference sequence). After removal of 3 bases from V and 2 bases from J, the junction contained 7 bases not matched to a gene. The CDR3 is 17 amino acids.

The chain is built from TRBV7-9 and TRBJ2-7; 8 positions match TRBD2. V gave up 2 bases and J gave up 6 bases; unmatched junction bases: 0. This CDR3 has 12 residues. Germline V CDR1 and CDR2: SEHNR, FQNEAQ (reference sequence). The CDR3 loop is CASSLRGGEQYF. As DNA, the CDR3 is TGTGCCAGCAGCTTACGGGGGGGCGAGCAGTACTTC.

The V gene is TRBV12-3 or TRBV12-4, the J gene TRBJ1-1; D possibly corresponds to TRBD1 (5 bases). This CDR3 has 11 residues. Trimming cost V 3 bases and J 8 bases, with 7 bases left between them. The CDR3 region has the DNA TGTGCCAGCAGTTTGTGGGGGGAAGCTTTCTTT. It specifies CASSLWGEAFF.

This clone was detected only once. V is TRBV30 and J is TRBJ1-1; 8 bases align to TRBD1. The V and J ends lost 0 bases and 7 bases, in that order; junction bases with no gene match: 1. Germline V gene sequence: CDR1 GTSNPN, CDR2 SVGIG (reference sequence). CDR3 length equals 12 residues. CDR3 residues: CAWSVGTGEAFF. CDR3 DNA: TGTGCCTGGAGTGTAGGGACAGGTGAAGCTTTCTTT.

V is TRBV6-5 and J is TRBJ2-6; D unresolved. This CDR3 has 14 amino acids. The ends were cut back, 6 bases at V and 0 bases at J, with 6 bases in the middle. Per the germline V gene, CDR1 is MNHEY and CDR2 is SVGAGI. CDR3 nucleotides: TGTGCCAGCAGCCAATACTCTGGGGCCAACGTCCTGACTTTC. It yields the protein CASSQYSGANVLTF.

J is TRBJ2-7 and V is TRBV9, with D hard to call. CDR1 is SGDLS, CDR2 YYNGEE, per germline. The CDR3 totals 16 residues. Trimming removed 0 bases at V and 2 bases at J, with 15 bases between. CDR3 in amino acids: CASSVDPDPGAYEQYF. In DNA form, the CDR3 reads TGTGCCAGCAGCGTAGATCCGGACCCGGGCGCCTACGAGCAGTACTTC.